What follows is one TCR beta chain and its context. Its antigen is currently unknown. In the naive CD8 group, cells lacked CD45RO and were positively selected for CCR7, so terminally differentiated effector memory CD45RA+ cells were left out. Repertoires were generated with immunoSEQ multiplex PCR, while TCRdb's copy carries only in-frame clones and drops some. The data show millions of clones, roughly 94% seen once. This specimen comes from a study of shared clonotypes between healthy human individuals. Study outcomes and limitations: Sequencing depth was predicted to influence how clonotypes are shared among donors. Around 5.4% of naive CD4 clonotypes were common to several donors.

The CDR3 runs 14 residues. Germline V CDR1 and CDR2: MNHEY, SVGAGI. V shed 5 bases and J shed 2 bases, with 10 bases lying between them. This TCR was recovered from a man between 18 and 35 years old in good health. The sequenced sample consisted of naive CD8+ T cells sorted from blood. This sequence joins TRBV6-5 and TRBJ2-1, with D perhaps matching TRBD1 or TRBD2 (5 bases each). CDR3 nucleotide sequence: TGTGCCAGCAGTCTTTTGGGGGCCTACAATGAGCAGTTCTTC. It is translated as CASSLLGAYNEQFF.